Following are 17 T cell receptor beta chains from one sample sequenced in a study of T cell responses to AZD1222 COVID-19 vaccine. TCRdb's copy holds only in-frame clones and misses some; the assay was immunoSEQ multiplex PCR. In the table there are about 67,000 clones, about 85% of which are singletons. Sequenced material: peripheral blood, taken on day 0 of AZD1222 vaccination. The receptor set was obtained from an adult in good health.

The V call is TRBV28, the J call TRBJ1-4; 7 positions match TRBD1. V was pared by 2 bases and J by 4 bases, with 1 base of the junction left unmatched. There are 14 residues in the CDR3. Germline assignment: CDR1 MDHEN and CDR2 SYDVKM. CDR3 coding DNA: TGTGCCAGCAGTTTAGGGACAGTTAATGAAAAACTGTTTTTT. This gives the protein CASSLGTVNEKLFF.

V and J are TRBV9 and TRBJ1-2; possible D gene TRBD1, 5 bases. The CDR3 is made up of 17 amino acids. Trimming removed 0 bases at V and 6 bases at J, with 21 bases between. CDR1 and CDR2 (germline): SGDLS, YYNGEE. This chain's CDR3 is CASSVEQQVSPSHGYTF. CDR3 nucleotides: TGTGCCAGCAGCGTAGAACAACAGGTTTCCCCCTCGCATGGCTACACCTTC. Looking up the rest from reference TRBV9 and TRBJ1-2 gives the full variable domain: DSGVTQTPKHLITATGQRVTLRCSPRSGDLSVYWYQQSLDQGLQFLIQYYNGEERAKGNILERFSAQQFPDLHSELNLSSLELGDSALYFCASSVEQQVSPSHGYTFGSGTRLTVV.

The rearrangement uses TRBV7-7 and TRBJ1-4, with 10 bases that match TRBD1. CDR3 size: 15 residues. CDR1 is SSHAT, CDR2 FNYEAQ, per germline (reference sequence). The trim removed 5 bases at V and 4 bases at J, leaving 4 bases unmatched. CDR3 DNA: TGTGCCAGCAGCCCCAGGACAGGGGGTAATGAAAAACTGTTTTTT. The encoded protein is CASSPRTGGNEKLFF.

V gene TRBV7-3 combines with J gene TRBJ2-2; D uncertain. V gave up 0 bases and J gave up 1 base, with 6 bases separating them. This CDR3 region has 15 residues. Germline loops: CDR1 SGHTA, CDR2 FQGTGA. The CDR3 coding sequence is TGTGCCAGCAGCTTAACGTCGCAGAACACCGGGGAGCTGTTTTTT. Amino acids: CASSLTSQNTGELFF.

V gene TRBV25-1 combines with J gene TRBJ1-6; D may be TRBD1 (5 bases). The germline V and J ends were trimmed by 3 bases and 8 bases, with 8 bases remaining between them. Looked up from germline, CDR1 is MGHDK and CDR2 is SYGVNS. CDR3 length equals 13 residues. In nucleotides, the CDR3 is TGTGCCAGCAGTGACCAAGGGGATTCACCCCTCCACTTT. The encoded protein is CASSDQGDSPLHF.

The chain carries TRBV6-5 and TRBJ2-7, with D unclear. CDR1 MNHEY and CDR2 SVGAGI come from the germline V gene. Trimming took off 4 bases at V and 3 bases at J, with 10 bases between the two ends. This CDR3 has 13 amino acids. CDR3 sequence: CASSFGGNYEQYF. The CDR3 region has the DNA TGTGCCAGCAGTTTTGGCGGAAACTACGAGCAGTACTTC.

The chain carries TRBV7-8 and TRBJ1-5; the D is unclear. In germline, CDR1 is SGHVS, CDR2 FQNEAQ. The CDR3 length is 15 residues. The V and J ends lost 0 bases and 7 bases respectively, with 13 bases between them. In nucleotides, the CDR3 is TGTGCCAGCAGCTTAGCCGGGGTCCAAGGCCAGCCCCAGCATTTT. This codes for CASSLAGVQGQPQHF.

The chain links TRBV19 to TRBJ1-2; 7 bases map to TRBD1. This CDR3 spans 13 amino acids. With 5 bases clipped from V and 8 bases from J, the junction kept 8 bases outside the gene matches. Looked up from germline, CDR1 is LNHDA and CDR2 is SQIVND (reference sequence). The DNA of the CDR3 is TGTGCCAGTAGTGTCACAGACAGGGTCGGCTACACCTTC. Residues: CASSVTDRVGYTF.

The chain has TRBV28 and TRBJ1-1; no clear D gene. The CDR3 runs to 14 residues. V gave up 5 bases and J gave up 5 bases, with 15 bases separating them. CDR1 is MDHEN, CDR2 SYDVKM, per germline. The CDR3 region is CASSNPEVGTEAFF. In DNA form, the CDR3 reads TGTGCCAGCAGTAACCCGGAGGTGGGTACTGAAGCTTTCTTT.

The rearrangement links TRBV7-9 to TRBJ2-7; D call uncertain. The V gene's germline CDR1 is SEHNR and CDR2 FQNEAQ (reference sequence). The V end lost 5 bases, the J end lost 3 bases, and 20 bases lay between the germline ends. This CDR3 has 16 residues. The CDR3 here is CASSHNEFTYYYEQYF. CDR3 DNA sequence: TGTGCCAGCAGCCACAATGAGTTCACTTACTACTACGAGCAGTACTTC. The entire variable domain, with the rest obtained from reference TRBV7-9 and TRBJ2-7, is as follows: DTGVSQNPRHKITKRGQNVTFRCDPISEHNRLYWYRQTLGQGPEFLTYFQNEAQLEKSRLLSDRFSAERPKGSFSTLEIQRTEQGDSAMYLCASSHNEFTYYYEQYFGPGTRLTVT.

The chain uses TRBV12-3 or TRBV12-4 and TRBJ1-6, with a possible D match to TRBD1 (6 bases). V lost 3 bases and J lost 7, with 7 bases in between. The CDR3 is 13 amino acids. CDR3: CASSFQGNSPLHF. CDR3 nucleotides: TGTGCCAGCAGTTTTCAGGGGAATTCACCCCTCCACTTT.

CDR3 protein: CASSQYHRQGIYGYTF. DNA for the CDR3: TGCGCCAGCAGTCAATACCACCGGCAAGGGATCTATGGCTACACCTTC. The chain uses TRBV23-1 and TRBJ1-2; D gene unclear. TRBV23-1 is flagged as an ORF with uncertain function. There are 16 residues in the CDR3. V was trimmed by 1 base and J by 4 bases, leaving 16 bases between them.

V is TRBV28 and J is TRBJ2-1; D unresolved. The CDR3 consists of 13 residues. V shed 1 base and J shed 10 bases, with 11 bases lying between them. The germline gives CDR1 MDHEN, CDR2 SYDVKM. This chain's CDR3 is CASSLSGSREQFF. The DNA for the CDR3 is TGTGCCAGCAGTTTATCCGGGTCCCGCGAGCAGTTCTTC.

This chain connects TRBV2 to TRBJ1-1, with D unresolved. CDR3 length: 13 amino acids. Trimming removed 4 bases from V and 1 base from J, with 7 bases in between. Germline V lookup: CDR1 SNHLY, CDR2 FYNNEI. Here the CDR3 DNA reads TGTGCCAGCAGTGCACAGCCGAACACTGAAGCTTTCTTT. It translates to CASSAQPNTEAFF.

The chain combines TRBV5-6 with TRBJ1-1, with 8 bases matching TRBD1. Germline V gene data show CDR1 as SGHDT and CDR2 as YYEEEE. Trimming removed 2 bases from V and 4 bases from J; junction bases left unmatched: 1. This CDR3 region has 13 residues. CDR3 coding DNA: TGTGCCAGCAGCTTACAGGGGGGCACTGAAGCTTTCTTT. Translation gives CASSLQGGTEAFF.

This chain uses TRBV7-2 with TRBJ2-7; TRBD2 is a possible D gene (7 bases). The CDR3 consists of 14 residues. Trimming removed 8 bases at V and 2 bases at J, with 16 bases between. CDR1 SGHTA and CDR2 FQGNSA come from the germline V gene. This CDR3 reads CASRRGGTTYEQYF. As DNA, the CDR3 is TGTGCCAGCCGTAGGGGAGGGACAACCTACGAGCAGTACTTC.

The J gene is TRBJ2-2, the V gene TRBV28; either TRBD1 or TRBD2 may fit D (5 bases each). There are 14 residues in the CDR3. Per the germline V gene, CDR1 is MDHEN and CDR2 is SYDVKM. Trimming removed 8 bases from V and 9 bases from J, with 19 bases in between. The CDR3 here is CASGLTAGTRELFF. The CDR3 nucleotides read TGTGCCAGCGGACTCACCGCAGGGACCAGGGAGCTGTTTTTT.